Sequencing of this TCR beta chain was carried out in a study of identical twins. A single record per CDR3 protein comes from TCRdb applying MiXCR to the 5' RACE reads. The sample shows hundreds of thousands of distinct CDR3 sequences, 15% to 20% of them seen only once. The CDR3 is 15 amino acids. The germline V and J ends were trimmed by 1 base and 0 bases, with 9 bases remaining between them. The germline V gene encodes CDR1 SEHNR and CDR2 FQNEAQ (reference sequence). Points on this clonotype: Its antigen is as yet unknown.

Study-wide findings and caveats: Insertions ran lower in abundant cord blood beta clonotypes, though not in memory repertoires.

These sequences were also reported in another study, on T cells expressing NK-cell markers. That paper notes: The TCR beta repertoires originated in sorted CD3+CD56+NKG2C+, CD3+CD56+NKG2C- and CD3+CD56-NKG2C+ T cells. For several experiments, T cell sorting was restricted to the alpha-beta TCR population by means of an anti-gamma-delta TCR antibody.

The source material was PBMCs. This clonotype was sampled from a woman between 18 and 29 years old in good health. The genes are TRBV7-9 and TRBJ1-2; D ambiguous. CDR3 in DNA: TGTGCCAGCAGCTTAGACAGCCCCTCTAACTATGGCTACACCTTC. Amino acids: CASSLDSPSNYGYTF.